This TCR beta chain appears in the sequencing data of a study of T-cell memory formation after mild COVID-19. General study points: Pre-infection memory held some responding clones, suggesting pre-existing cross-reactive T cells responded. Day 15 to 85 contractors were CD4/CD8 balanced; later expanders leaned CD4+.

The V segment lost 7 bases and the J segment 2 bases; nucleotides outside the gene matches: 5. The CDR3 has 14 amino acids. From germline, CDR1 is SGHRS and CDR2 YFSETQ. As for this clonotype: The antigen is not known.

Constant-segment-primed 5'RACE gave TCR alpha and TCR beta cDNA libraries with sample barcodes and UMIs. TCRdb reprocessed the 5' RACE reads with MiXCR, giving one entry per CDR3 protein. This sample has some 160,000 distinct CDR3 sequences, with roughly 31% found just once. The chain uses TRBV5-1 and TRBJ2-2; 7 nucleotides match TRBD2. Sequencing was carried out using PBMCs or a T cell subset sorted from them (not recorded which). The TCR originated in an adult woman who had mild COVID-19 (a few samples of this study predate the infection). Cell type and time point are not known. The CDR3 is CASGRGTNTGELFF. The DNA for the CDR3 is TGCGCCAGCGGGCGGGGGACTAACACCGGGGAGCTGTTTTTT.